This T cell receptor (beta chain) was captured by sequencing in a study of read filtering for tumor transcriptome and immune sequencing. At the level of the study: DNase treatment preceded whole-transcriptome library preparation.

At the time of active disease, bone marrow was collected from every patient. Molecular barcoded adaptors covering alpha/delta and beta/gamma chains were used on 400 to 450 ng RNA. TCRdb passed the reads through MiXCR, listing each CDR3 protein once. The sample carries roughly 130,000 distinct CDR3 sequences, approximately 13% recorded once. The study, taken as a whole, reports: In IR-seq, single-read clonotypes were 75% to 90% of clonotypes but around 3.4% of reads.

The CDR3 runs to 14 residues. Trimming cost V 6 bases and J 3 bases, with 15 bases left between them. Germline lookup yields CDR1 MDHEN and CDR2 SYDVKM. This clonotype was detected many times. What it recognizes is unknown. The rearrangement links TRBV28 to TRBJ2-7; possibly TRBD1 or TRBD2 for D (5 bases each). This receptor was taken from a donor over 35 with multiple myeloma. The source material was a population of CD138-negative cells sorted from bone marrow. The chain's CDR3 is CASRDPGTVYEQYF. CDR3 sequence (DNA): TGTGCCAGCAGGGATCCCGGGACCGTCTACGAGCAGTACTTC.